These 13 T cell receptor beta chains were all obtained from the same sample, sequenced in a study of regulatory T cells in long-lasting Graves disease. Through Arm-PCR of CDR3 regions and iRepertoire HTBI primers, TCR beta libraries were built. TCRdb reprocessed the multiplex PCR reads with MiXCR, giving one entry per CDR3 protein. Counted here are some 500,000 distinct CDR3 sequences, roughly 15% occurring once; the ten biggest clones make up 20% to 25%. The time point: newly diagnosed GD, antithyroid drugs for less than 3 months. There was RNA extracted from PBMCs, and the TCR library was made from it. The same sample was also studied in work on T cells in Graves' hyperthyroidism and ophthalmopathy.

Sequenced material: peripheral blood mononuclear cells (PBMCs), taken at new diagnosis, from a patient treated with antithyroid drugs. The source of these receptors is a woman aged 35-65 years with Graves disease.

This clonotype was seen only a few times. The chain couples TRBV18 to TRBJ1-4; D is ambiguous. Trimming removed 3 bases from V and 8 bases from J, with 16 bases in between. Germline loops: CDR1 KGHSH, CDR2 LQKENI. The CDR3 has 15 amino acids. The CDR3 sequence: CASSPNDVREEKLFF. The CDR3 coding sequence is TGTGCCAGCTCACCCAACGACGTGCGCGAGGAAAAACTGTTTTTT.

This clonotype came up a few times. The CDR3 bases are TGCAGTGCTAGAGAGGAGTGGCGGGTCGATGAGCAGTTCTTC. Encoded protein: CSAREEWRVDEQFF. The chain links TRBV20-1 to TRBJ2-1; D is possibly TRBD2 (5 bases). V dropped 0 bases and J dropped 8 bases, with 14 bases sitting between them. The CDR3 sequence is 14 residues long. Germline V gene sequence: CDR1 DFQATT, CDR2 SNEGSKA (reference sequence).

This clonotype was seen at least ten times. The rearrangement links TRBV27 to TRBJ1-5; D may be TRBD1 (5 bases). Trimming took off 5 bases at V and 6 bases at J, with 29 bases between the two ends. The germline gives CDR1 MNHEY, CDR2 SMNVEV (reference sequence). CDR3 size: 19 residues. The CDR3 here is CASSLGILIPRGNSQPQHF. CDR3 coding DNA: TGTGCCAGCAGTCTCGGGATCTTAATCCCGAGGGGTAATAGTCAGCCCCAGCATTTT.

This chain links TRBV20-1 with TRBJ1-5, with unresolved D. The CDR3 loop spans 12 amino acids. The V end was cut by 6 bases, the J end by 4 bases, with 10 bases between. Looked up from germline, CDR1 is DFQATT and CDR2 is SNEGSKA (reference sequence). The CDR3 sequence: CSAADRNQPQHF. The CDR3 DNA follows: TGCAGTGCGGCTGATAGGAATCAGCCCCAGCATTTT.

This clonotype appeared a few times. V usage is TRBV11-2 and J usage is TRBJ2-7, with a possible D match to TRBD2 (5 bases). The CDR3 sequence is 15 residues long. Germline CDR1 reads SGHAT; CDR2 reads FQNNGV. V was cut by 0 bases and J by 6 bases, with 15 bases left in between. CDR3 protein: CASSLDGGGRGEQYF. CDR3 bases: TGTGCCAGCAGCTTAGATGGCGGAGGACGTGGCGAGCAGTACTTC.

This clonotype has only a few counts. The genes are TRBV18 and TRBJ2-5, with TRBD1 matching 9 bases. The CDR3 spans 14 residues. The germline V gene has CDR1 KGHSH and CDR2 LQKENI. With V trimmed by 4 bases and J by 5 bases, 5 bases remained unmatched. The chain's CDR3 is CASSLPGTGETQYF. The CDR3 DNA is TGTGCCAGCTCACTGCCCGGGACAGGGGAGACCCAGTACTTC.

This clonotype was seen a few times. The V call is TRBV19, the J call TRBJ2-7; 7 bases line up with TRBD1. Germline V gives CDR1 LNHDA, CDR2 SQIVND (reference sequence). This CDR3 is 15 amino acids long. The V and J ends lost 4 bases and 0 bases, in that order; junction bases with no gene match: 6. The CDR3 coding sequence is TGTGCCAGTAGTAGGGGGACAGACTACTCCTACGAGCAGTACTTC. This codes for CASSRGTDYSYEQYF.

The chain uses TRBV19 and TRBJ1-2; tentatively, D is TRBD1 (6 bases). The germline gives CDR1 LNHDA, CDR2 SQIVND (reference sequence). Trimming took off 7 bases at V and 0 bases at J, with 12 bases between the two ends. CDR3 length equals 14 residues. This chain's CDR3 is CASMKGQANYGYTF. The DNA of the CDR3 is TGTGCCAGTATGAAGGGACAAGCTAACTATGGCTACACCTTC.

The CDR3 loop is CASSLVLPWGDSGGARPYNEQFF. The CDR3, as DNA: TGTGCCAGCAGTTTAGTACTACCTTGGGGTGACAGCGGGGGGGCTAGGCCCTACAATGAGCAGTTCTTC. The chain combines TRBV12-3 or TRBV12-4 with TRBJ2-1, with 10 nucleotides matching TRBD2. The ends lost 1 base at V and 2 bases at J; junction bases unmatched: 23. CDR3 length: 23 amino acids.

This clonotype was counted at least ten times. The gene calls are TRBV12-3 or TRBV12-4 and TRBJ1-3; D unresolved. There are 15 residues in the CDR3. Trimming stripped 6 bases from V and 2 bases from J, with 14 bases between. The CDR3 nucleotides read TGTGCCAGCAGCGTACTCTCCAGAACTGGAAACACCATATATTTT. It specifies CASSVLSRTGNTIYF.

J is TRBJ2-3 and V is TRBV3-1; the match to TRBD2 covers 9 bases. The CDR3 has 15 residues. V lost 4 bases to trimming and J lost 2 bases; unmatched junction nucleotides: 4. Per germline, CDR1 LGHDT and CDR2 YNNKEL (reference sequence). CDR3 amino acids: CASSLSGGNTDTQYF. The DNA of the CDR3 is TGTGCCAGCAGCCTTAGCGGGGGCAACACAGATACGCAGTATTTT.

The chain couples TRBV30 to TRBJ1-1; tentatively, D is TRBD1 (5 bases). The V end lost 3 bases, the J end lost 6 bases, and 14 bases lay between the germline ends. The CDR3 loop spans 13 amino acids. The germline gives CDR1 GTSNPN, CDR2 SVGIG (reference sequence). CDR3 bases: TGTGCCTGGAGCGAAGGGACTTGGGCTGAAGCTTTCTTT. This codes for CAWSEGTWAEAFF.

This clonotype has ten or more counts. Relative to the germline gene, one junction end is altered; a read error may explain this. The V call is TRBV12-3 or TRBV12-4, the J call TRBJ2-3, with 12 bases that match TRBD2. The length of the CDR3 is 14 residues. CDR3 in amino acids: CASSLAGGKDTQYF. The CDR3, as DNA: TGTGCCAGCAGTCTAGCGGGGGGGAAGGATACGCAGTATTTT.